This T cell receptor (beta chain) was found in a study of Graves' ophthalmopathy and Graves' hyperthyroidism. TCR beta CDR3 regions were amplified from RNA transcripts. An opening RT-PCR round employed HTBI primers and preceded a second-round multiplex PCR. TCRdb redid the calling of the multiplex PCR reads with MiXCR, one entry per CDR3 protein. The sample has some 1.1 million distinct CDR3 sequences; approximately 35% are singletons. Broader study findings: Blood was where most expanded thyroid clonotypes above 0.001 frequency also turned up. In separating ophthalmopathy from stable hyperthyroidism, a 13-signature model achieved nearly 90% sensitivity and around 80% specificity.

This CDR3 has 20 residues. The trim removed 4 bases at V and 0 bases at J, leaving 16 bases unmatched. To note about this clonotype: What it binds is unknown.

The sample consisted of peripheral blood or thyroid tissue (not recorded which). The chain uses TRBV12-3 or TRBV12-4 and TRBJ2-2; 8 bases are a match to TRBD2. The receptor comes from an adult man with Graves' hyperthyroidism. The DNA for the CDR3 is TGTGCCAGCAGTTACCCCGCGAAGATAGCGGGACTCGCGAACACCGGGGAGCTGTTTTTT. It is translated as CASSYPAKIAGLANTGELFF.